This record looks at one T cell receptor (beta chain) sequence and its context. Trimming removed 6 bases from V and 4 bases from J, with 16 bases in between. The CDR3 loop spans 14 amino acids. In germline, CDR1 is LNHNV, CDR2 YYDKDF (reference sequence). Original processing notes: From reference gene primer amplification, estimates of nucleated cell counts were derived. Clones were sequenced by immunoSEQ multiplex PCR, and TCRdb holds only the in-frame ones, with some missing. V and J calls and clone size are as listed in that table; D and trimming were resolved from the DNA. The data hold around 200,000 clones, with 88% observed a single time. This entry is derived from a study of blood T cell repertoires in COVID-19. Across the study: Donors in the United States, Italy and Spain gave samples during acute or convalescent COVID-19.

This chain connects TRBV15 to TRBJ2-7, with D unresolved. The TCR sequence derives from a man between 18 and 29 years old with active or convalescent COVID-19. Sequences were obtained from peripheral blood. CDR3 residues: CATSIQANAYEQYF. The DNA of the CDR3 is TGTGCCACCAGTATCCAGGCGAACGCATACGAGCAGTACTTC.